A selection of T cell receptor beta chains follows, all from one sample in a study of blood T cell repertoires in COVID-19. Sequenced by immunoSEQ multiplex PCR; TCRdb stores in-frame clones only, minus some. The sample records roughly 200,000 clones, about 83% being singletons. Sequenced input: PBMCs or T cells enriched from blood (not recorded which). All receptors derive from a woman in her forties or fifties who had been exposed to COVID-19. CDR3s include the opening cysteine and the closing phenylalanine or tryptophan. Fields, in order: V gene, D gene, CDR3 protein. D genes are given only for firm matches.

>TRBV19|TRBD1
CASSPPGTGSFYGYTF
>TRBV7-6|.
CASSPTGSTGELFF
>TRBV5-4|.
CASSSPRSGAGETQYF
>TRBV19|.
CASSMDYRQPQHF
>TRBV4-3|.
CASSQDAQGTQYF
>TRBV4-2|.
CASSQDTGGAGNTEAFF
>TRBV13|.
CASSLGQGVFNYGYTF
>TRBV10-3|.
CAISEGANTGELFF
>TRBV2|TRBD1
CASSEGQVYQPQHF
>TRBV7-2|TRBD2
CASSLSTSGNYNEQFF
>TRBV5-6|TRBD1
CASSRDRGRIGYTF
>TRBV30|.
CAWSGRGRSGYTF
>TRBV4-3|.
CASSQDLPGASSGNTIYF
>TRBV6-2/TRBV6-3|.
CASSYKSGASGELFF
>TRBV6-5|TRBD1
CASRAGGAYNEQFF
>TRBV7-8|TRBD1
CASSLALTGTGPYEQYF
>TRBV4-2|.
CATSTEPNTEAFF
>TRBV6-6|.
CASSSPDRGSDTQYF
>TRBV6-2/TRBV6-3|TRBD1
CASSRTGGDGYTF
>TRBV28|TRBD2
CASSRGLAGTFSYEQYF
>TRBV30|.
CAWSSGLNSPLHF
>TRBV5-1|.
CASSLEKQRSPQHF
>TRBV29-1|.
CSTRVAYEQYF
>TRBV10-1|.
CASSESGGSTEAFF
>TRBV12-5|.
CASGSENNYGYTF
>TRBV25-1|TRBD2
CASSEYTHRGDNEQFF
>TRBV24-1|.
CATSPRQAPSGPQHF
>TRBV7-9|.
CASGGTRTFSYNEQFF
>TRBV29-1|.
CSVRVSRANTGELFF
>TRBV5-1|TRBD1
CASSGNTGGTEAFF
>TRBV18|.
CASSSTGDQSNQPQHF
>TRBV7-8|.
CASTTGKYGNEKLFF
>TRBV5-1|.
CASSFGQPGSGNTIYF
>TRBV18|TRBD2
CASSPGGGSYNEQFF
>TRBV28|.
CASSYRVGYTF
>TRBV9|.
CASSVAEGEQYF
>TRBV10-1|.
CASSEGALGQYF
>TRBV5-5|TRBD1
CASSLAGTGGEQYF
>TRBV3-1/TRBV3-2|TRBD1
CASSRPGTGTQETQYF
>TRBV18|TRBD2
CASSPAGVETQYF
>TRBV5-8|TRBD1
CASSIDRATEAFF
>TRBV9|.
CASSAEDDSQAFF
>TRBV7-9|.
CASSFRGVLMNTEAFF
>TRBV28|.
CASRPSGLGSYEQYF
>TRBV28|.
CASSSVVRTASISQPQHF
>TRBV6-5|TRBD1
CASSSPGQGNNEQFF
>TRBV19|TRBD1
CASSMETGYSYEQYF